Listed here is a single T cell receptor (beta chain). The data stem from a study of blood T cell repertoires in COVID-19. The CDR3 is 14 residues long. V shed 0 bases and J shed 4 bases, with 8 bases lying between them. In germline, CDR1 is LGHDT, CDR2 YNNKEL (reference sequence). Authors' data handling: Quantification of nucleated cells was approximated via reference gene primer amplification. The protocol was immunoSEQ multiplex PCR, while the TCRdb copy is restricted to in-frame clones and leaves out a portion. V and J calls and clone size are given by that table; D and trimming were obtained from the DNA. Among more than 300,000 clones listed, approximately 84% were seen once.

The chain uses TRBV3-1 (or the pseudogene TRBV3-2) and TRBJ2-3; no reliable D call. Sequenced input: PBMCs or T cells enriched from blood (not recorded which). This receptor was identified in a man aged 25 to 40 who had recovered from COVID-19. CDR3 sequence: CASSQDLVADTQYF. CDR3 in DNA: TGTGCCAGCAGCCAAGACCTAGTTGCAGATACGCAGTATTTT.